A single sample is the source of the 26 T cell receptor beta chains below, sequenced in a study of cytomegalovirus exposure and HLA in healthy donors. PCR employed 60 Vbeta and 13 Jbeta primers. Assay: immunoSEQ multiplex PCR; the TCRdb copy retains only in-frame clones and omits some. The table records about 160,000 clones, 82% of them present only once. The sequencing input was PBMCs. The source is a girl under 18 in good health and CMV-seropositive.

J is TRBJ1-2 and V is TRBV6-1; 8 nucleotides match TRBD1. Per the germline V gene, CDR1 is MNHNS and CDR2 is SASEGT. This CDR3 spans 11 amino acids. The junction had 4 bases not matched to a gene; V was cut back by 7 bases and J by 9 bases. The CDR3 protein is CASKGQVRYTF. Written as DNA, the CDR3 is TGTGCCAGCAAGGGACAGGTTCGCTACACCTTC.

The chain links TRBV9 to TRBJ1-1; 8 positions match TRBD1. There are 17 residues in the CDR3. The ends lost 3 bases at V and 0 bases at J; junction bases unmatched: 10. Germline lookup yields CDR1 SGDLS and CDR2 YYNGEE. CDR3 residues: CASSATGALGLNTEAFF. In DNA form, the CDR3 reads TGTGCCAGCAGCGCGACAGGGGCCTTGGGATTGAACACTGAAGCTTTCTTT. Full variable domain (rest looked up from reference TRBV9 and TRBJ1-1): DSGVTQTPKHLITATGQRVTLRCSPRSGDLSVYWYQQSLDQGLQFLIQYYNGEERAKGNILERFSAQQFPDLHSELNLSSLELGDSALYFCASSATGALGLNTEAFFGQGTRLTVV.

This sequence joins TRBV27 and TRBJ1-4, with a weak D call TRBD1 (6 bases). The CDR3 is made up of 15 amino acids. Trimming cost V 3 bases and J 5 bases, with 13 bases left between them. Per the germline V gene, CDR1 is MNHEY and CDR2 is SMNVEV (reference sequence). The CDR3 nucleotides read TGTGCCAGCAGTTTCAGGGGATGGTACAATGAAAAACTGTTTTTT. Residues: CASSFRGWYNEKLFF.

The V call is TRBV5-1, the J call TRBJ1-2; D not resolved. CDR3 length: 14 amino acids. V was pared by 0 bases and J by 2 bases, with 8 bases between. Germline V gene sequence: CDR1 SGHRS, CDR2 YFSETQ. The CDR3 coding sequence is TGCGCCAGCAGCTTGGTTACGGGAAACTATGGCTACACCTTC. Protein: CASSLVTGNYGYTF.

The V and J genes are TRBV28 and TRBJ2-2; D is ambiguous. The CDR3 covers 15 residues. Trimming stripped 5 bases from V and 0 bases from J, with 10 bases between. In germline, CDR1 is MDHEN, CDR2 SYDVKM. The CDR3 coding sequence is TGTGCCAGCAGTCCTGACACCGCGAACACCGGGGAGCTGTTTTTT. Translated: CASSPDTANTGELFF.

The chain joins TRBV6-1 to TRBJ1-3; possibly TRBD1 for D (6 bases). Germline V gene data show CDR1 as MNHNS and CDR2 as SASEGT. The CDR3 runs 14 residues. Deletions cut 8 bases from V and 4 bases from J, with 15 bases between. The CDR3 region is CASEPNRVGNTIYF. In DNA form, the CDR3 reads TGTGCCAGCGAGCCGAACAGGGTCGGAAACACCATATATTTT.

The rearrangement links TRBV7-9 to TRBJ1-5; D is unclear. The CDR3 runs to 16 residues. Germline values: CDR1 SEHNR, CDR2 FQNEAQ (reference sequence). Trimming stripped 5 bases from V and 6 bases from J, with 20 bases between. The CDR3 spells CASSASGSGSAQPQHF. CDR3 nucleotide sequence: TGTGCCAGCAGCGCATCCGGGTCGGGGTCGGCTCAGCCCCAGCATTTT.

This chain uses TRBV30 with TRBJ1-4, with a tentative D call TRBD1 (5 bases). From germline, CDR1 is GTSNPN and CDR2 SVGIG (reference sequence). The CDR3 extends over 12 amino acids. V was cut by 2 bases and J by 7 bases, with 8 bases left in between. The CDR3 loop reads CAWSKDSEKLFF. CDR3 sequence (DNA): TGTGCCTGGAGTAAAGACAGTGAAAAACTGTTTTTT.

The chain uses TRBV2 and TRBJ1-1; D may be TRBD1 (6 bases). Germline-derived CDR1 and CDR2 are SNHLY and FYNNEI. The V and J ends lost 9 bases and 2 bases respectively, with 25 bases between them. The CDR3 covers 17 residues. CDR3 amino acids: CARLRYRDIGTNTEAFF. The CDR3, as DNA: TGTGCCAGATTACGGTACCGGGACATCGGGACAAACACTGAAGCTTTCTTT.

The chain has TRBV18 and TRBJ2-2; the match to TRBD1 covers 7 bases. This CDR3 contains 16 residues. The germline CDR1 and CDR2 sequences are KGHSH and LQKENI. With 1 base clipped from V and 1 base from J, the junction kept 3 bases outside the gene matches. The CDR3 DNA sequence: TGTGCCAGCTCACCACAGGGGGCCGGGAACACCGGGGAGCTGTTTTTT. Its translation: CASSPQGAGNTGELFF.

The chain recombines TRBV29-1 with TRBJ2-2, with D tentatively TRBD1 (5 bases). From germline, CDR1 is SQVTM and CDR2 ANQGSEA. Trimming took off 6 bases at V and 5 bases at J, with 16 bases between the two ends. This CDR3 region has 14 residues. The CDR3 region is CSVISLGVTGELFF. The CDR3 bases are TGCAGCGTGATTAGTCTAGGGGTTACCGGGGAGCTGTTTTTT.

The chain joins TRBV5-6 to TRBJ1-3, with 7 bases matching TRBD1. V shed 2 bases and J 2 bases; nucleotides not matched to a gene: 10. The CDR3 runs 17 residues. The germline V gene has CDR1 SGHDT and CDR2 YYEEEE. The CDR3 loop is CASSFWPGTDAGNTIYF. The CDR3 DNA reads TGTGCCAGCAGCTTTTGGCCCGGGACAGACGCTGGAAACACCATATATTTT.

The J gene is TRBJ2-7, the V gene TRBV7-2, with D possibly being TRBD2 (5 bases). The germline V and J ends were trimmed by 5 bases and 5 bases, with 10 bases remaining between them. The CDR3 extends over 12 amino acids. CDR1 SGHTA and CDR2 FQGNSA come from the germline V gene. This chain's CDR3 is CASSPFGDEQYF. CDR3 in DNA: TGTGCCAGCAGCCCGTTCGGGGACGAGCAGTACTTC.

V and J are TRBV30 and TRBJ1-5; TRBD1 might be the D (5 bases). V lost 3 bases to trimming and J lost 2 bases, with 8 bases between them. The germline CDR1 and CDR2 sequences are GTSNPN and SVGIG (reference sequence). This CDR3 region has 13 residues. The CDR3 bases are TGTGCCTGGAGCGGGGGGGGCAATCAGCCCCAGCATTTT. This codes for CAWSGGGNQPQHF.

The chain is built from TRBV7-9 and TRBJ1-2, with 10 bases matching TRBD1. The CDR3 has 16 amino acids. Germline lookup yields CDR1 SEHNR and CDR2 FQNEAQ (reference sequence). Trimming took 1 base from V and 4 from J; bases not matched to a gene: 6. CDR3 sequence (DNA): TGTGCCAGCAGCTTAGTGACAGGGGGCGCTGGCTATGGCTACACCTTC. Residues: CASSLVTGGAGYGYTF.

This clone was seen more than once but under ten times. The rearrangement joins TRBV10-3 to TRBJ2-1; 11 bases are a match to TRBD1. J was trimmed by 2 bases and V by 10 bases; bases with no gene match: 10. The CDR3 runs to 16 residues. The germline CDR1 and CDR2 sequences are ENHRY and SYGVKD. The CDR3 DNA follows: TGTGCCACCTCATCGCCGGGACAGGGGGCCTACAATGAGCAGTTCTTC. It yields the protein CATSSPGQGAYNEQFF.

This clone showed up just once. CDR3 loop: CASSSGGGANVLTF. CDR3 DNA: TGTGCCAGCAGTTCCGGGGGTGGGGCCAACGTCCTGACTTTC. The rearrangement joins TRBV6-1 to TRBJ2-6; D perhaps matches TRBD2 (6 bases). CDR1 is MNHNS and CDR2 is SASEGT in the germline V gene. The ends were cut back, 5 bases at V and 3 bases at J, with 8 bases in the middle. CDR3 length: 14 amino acids.

V and J are TRBV6-5 and TRBJ1-2; 10 bases line up with TRBD1. There are 13 residues in the CDR3. J lost 7 bases, V lost 6 bases, and 5 bases had no gene match. CDR1 is MNHEY, CDR2 SVGAGI, per germline. Written as DNA, the CDR3 is TGTGCCAGCAGGGAGACAGGGGGCGGTGGCTACACCTTC. Protein product: CASRETGGGGYTF.

This clone was recorded once. The chain carries TRBV15 and TRBJ2-1; D not certain. Germline V gene lookup returns CDR1 LNHNV and CDR2 YYDKDF (reference sequence). The length of the CDR3 is 13 residues. Trimming took off 1 base at V and 8 bases at J, with 9 bases between the two ends. The CDR3 DNA is TGTGCCACCAGCAGAGTCCCTATCGATGAGCAGTTCTTC. Residues: CATSRVPIDEQFF.

This CDR3 reads CASSQAPLLPEETQYF. The CDR3 nucleotides read TGTGCCAGCAGCCAAGCACCACTCTTGCCGGAAGAGACCCAGTACTTC. J is TRBJ2-5 and V is TRBV14; D is unclear. The CDR3 length is 16 residues. Germline V lookup: CDR1 SGHDN, CDR2 FVKESK. The V end was cut by 1 base, the J end by 3 bases, with 15 bases between.

The chain carries TRBV13 and TRBJ2-3, with TRBD2 identical over 10 bases. CDR1 and CDR2 (germline): PRHDT, FYEKMQ (reference sequence). J gave up 3 bases and V 1 base, and 7 bases lay outside the gene matches. The CDR3 is 17 residues long. CDR3 bases: TGTGCCAGCAGCTTAGTCTTAGCGGGAGGTTGGACAGATACGCAGTATTTT. This encodes CASSLVLAGGWTDTQYF.

This clone was found once. This chain uses TRBV4-1 with TRBJ1-1; the D gene is possibly TRBD1 (5 bases). V shed 0 bases and J shed 4 bases, with 9 bases lying between them. The germline gives CDR1 MGHRA, CDR2 YSYEKL. This CDR3 is built from 14 residues. This chain's CDR3 is CASSQEEGVTEAFF. The CDR3 DNA sequence: TGCGCCAGCAGCCAAGAAGAAGGGGTCACTGAAGCTTTCTTT.

The V and J genes are TRBV7-9 and TRBJ1-4; D may be TRBD1 (6 bases). Trimming removed 3 bases at V and 2 bases at J, with 13 bases between. Germline V lookup: CDR1 SEHNR, CDR2 FQNEAQ (reference sequence). The CDR3 runs to 16 residues. The CDR3 coding sequence is TGTGCCAGCAGCTTTGGCAGGGGATCGACTAATGAAAAACTGTTTTTT. Translating gives CASSFGRGSTNEKLFF.

J is TRBJ2-7 and V is TRBV28, with D unresolved. V shed 6 bases and J shed 3 bases, with 6 bases lying between them. The germline V gene encodes CDR1 MDHEN and CDR2 SYDVKM. The CDR3 covers 11 residues. The CDR3 loop reads CASSPNYEQYF. The CDR3 DNA reads TGTGCCAGCAGCCCAAACTACGAGCAGTACTTC.

V usage is TRBV18 and J usage is TRBJ1-2; a weak D match, TRBD1 (5 bases). The CDR3 runs 16 residues. Trimming pared 4 bases from V and 3 bases from J, leaving 18 bases between. Germline assignment: CDR1 KGHSH and CDR2 LQKENI. The CDR3 sequence: CASSLPAGEIDYGYTF. DNA of the CDR3: TGTGCCAGCTCACTCCCGGCGGGGGAGATTGACTATGGCTACACCTTC.

CDR3 residues: CASSEPRDRRGNEQFF. CDR3 coding DNA: TGTGCCAGCAGTGAACCTAGGGACAGGAGGGGGAATGAGCAGTTCTTC. This rearrangement joins TRBV2 to TRBJ2-1, with 8 positions matching TRBD1. The V gene end was trimmed by 2 bases and the J gene end by 7 bases; junction bases not matched to a gene: 10. This CDR3 spans 16 amino acids. The germline V gene encodes CDR1 SNHLY and CDR2 FYNNEI.